These 18 T cell receptor beta chains were all obtained from the same sample, sequenced in a study of CD8+CD57+ T cells in acquired aplastic anemia. Genomic DNA, the template, was used for profiling of the TCR beta VDJ and CDR3. From the reads, TCRdb called clonotypes with MiXCR, one entry per CDR3 protein. The sample lists 160,000 or so distinct CDR3 sequences; around half were seen once. In patients chosen for sequencing, flow cytometry had shown CD8+CD57+ cell expansion. Sequenced material: sorted CD4+, CD8+, or CD8+CD57+ T cells (not recorded which) from PBMCs. The receptors were sampled from a human donor with aplastic anemia.

For the CDR3, the DNA is TGTGCCAGTAATTTGAACACCGGGGAGCTGTTTTTT. It encodes CASNLNTGELFF. This chain uses TRBV19 with TRBJ2-2; no clear D. The V gene lost 7 bases and the J gene lost 1 base, with 4 bases spanning the gap. CDR1 and CDR2 (germline): LNHDA, SQIVND (reference sequence). The CDR3 extends over 12 amino acids.

The sample holds many counts of this clonotype. CDR3 region: CSARDGEGDSFQETQYF. The CDR3 DNA follows: TGCAGTGCTAGAGATGGGGAGGGGGACAGCTTCCAAGAGACCCAGTACTTC. The chain carries TRBV20-1 and TRBJ2-5; D may correspond to TRBD1 or TRBD2 (7 bases each). CDR1 is DFQATT and CDR2 is SNEGSKA in the germline V gene (reference sequence). V lost 0 bases and J 1 base, leaving 18 bases between the germline ends. The CDR3 runs 17 residues.

The chain recombines TRBV16 with TRBJ2-6; D gene uncertain. V shed 6 bases and J shed 0 bases, with 12 bases lying between them. CDR1 is KGHSY, CDR2 FQNENV, per germline. This CDR3 region has 16 residues. This CDR3 reads CASSPFVVSGANVLTF. CDR3 nucleotide sequence: TGTGCCAGCAGTCCCTTCGTCGTCTCTGGGGCCAACGTCCTGACTTTC.

Ten or more counts support this clonotype. The chain is built from TRBV11-3 and TRBJ2-5; 7 bases map to TRBD2. Looked up from germline, CDR1 is SGHNT and CDR2 is YENEEA. V lost 6 bases and J lost 2; bases outside the gene matches: 12. The CDR3 covers 16 residues. CDR3 in DNA: TGTGCCAGCAGTCCCCAGGGAGGGGAGCCACAAGAGACCCAGTACTTC. Protein product: CASSPQGGEPQETQYF.

J is TRBJ1-2 and V is TRBV24-1; a weak D match, TRBD1 (6 bases). The germline V and J ends were trimmed by 1 base and 7 bases, with 12 bases remaining between them. CDR3 length equals 14 residues. CDR1 is KGHDR, CDR2 SFDVKD, per germline. The CDR3 spells CATSDLWGQGGYTF. The DNA of the CDR3 is TGTGCCACCAGTGATTTATGGGGGCAGGGTGGCTACACCTTC.

This clonotype was seen a single time. The chain links TRBV24-1 to TRBJ2-2; D is perhaps TRBD1 (6 bases). From germline, CDR1 is KGHDR and CDR2 SFDVKD. V lost 6 bases, J lost 1 base, and 11 bases lay in between. The CDR3 length is 15 residues. The CDR3 spells CATSSLGQNTGELFF. The CDR3 DNA is TGTGCCACCAGTAGTTTGGGACAGAACACCGGGGAGCTGTTTTTT.

This clonotype was seen once. Here the CDR3 omits its conserved ending phenylalanine or tryptophan, so a read error is the likely source. CDR3 nucleotide sequence: TGTGCCTGGAGTGGGACAGGGGATACGGATACGCAGTATCTT. Protein: CAWSGTGDTDTQYL. J is TRBJ2-3 and V is TRBV30; 9 nucleotides align to TRBD1. The V gene end was trimmed by 1 base and the J gene end by 6 bases; junction bases not matched to a gene: 5. Germline V lookup: CDR1 GTSNPN, CDR2 SVGIG (reference sequence). CDR3 length: 14 amino acids.

In regard to this clonotype: One base away lies a much larger clone, so this may be a sequencing read error. J is TRBJ2-5 and V is TRBV7-6; D is perhaps TRBD1 (6 bases). V dropped 6 bases and J dropped 1 base, with 18 bases sitting between them. CDR3 length: 16 amino acids. Germline V lookup: CDR1 SGHVS, CDR2 FNYEAQ. The CDR3 DNA is TGTGCCAGCAGGAATAACGCCAGGGGCCTCCAAGAGACCCAGTACTTC. It codes for CASRNNARGLQETQYF. Drawing the rest from reference TRBV7-6 and TRBJ2-5, the complete variable domain is GAGVSQSPRYKVTKRGQDVALRCDPISGHVSLYWYRQALGQGPEFLTYFNYEAQQDKSGLPNDRFSAERPEGSISTLTIQRTEQRDSAMYRCASRNNARGLQETQYFGPGTRLLVL.

The chain combines TRBV7-3 with TRBJ2-5, with unresolved D. The length of the CDR3 is 13 residues. V was shortened by 1 base and J by 4 bases, with 7 bases between the two germline ends. In germline, CDR1 is SGHTA, CDR2 FQGTGA. For the CDR3, the DNA is TGTGCCAGCAGCTTAATGGCAGGAGAGACCCAGTACTTC. Encoded protein: CASSLMAGETQYF.

The chain couples TRBV20-1 to TRBJ1-2, with D tentatively TRBD1 (5 bases). The CDR3 spans 14 residues. Germline V gene lookup returns CDR1 DFQATT and CDR2 SNEGSKA (reference sequence). Trimming removed 0 bases from V and 5 bases from J, with 13 bases in between. CDR3 in amino acids: CSARDPAGGYGYTF. CDR3 DNA: TGCAGTGCTAGAGATCCCGCGGGGGGGTATGGCTACACCTTC.

The chain combines TRBV18 with TRBJ1-1; D is uncertain. The CDR3 is made up of 15 amino acids. The germline V gene encodes CDR1 KGHSH and CDR2 LQKENI. The V and J ends lost 0 bases and 0 bases respectively, with 8 bases between them. The CDR3 is CASSPPVGMNTEAFF. The CDR3 region has the DNA TGTGCCAGCTCACCACCGGTCGGGATGAACACTGAAGCTTTCTTT.

In its sample, this clonotype was seen once. The V and J genes are TRBV5-4 and TRBJ1-1; D call uncertain. The CDR3 contains 12 residues. The germline V gene has CDR1 SGHNT and CDR2 YYREEE (reference sequence). V was pared by 1 base and J by 10 bases, with 11 bases between. CDR3 bases: TGTGCCAGCAGCTTGAAGGGCCTGGTAGCTTTCTTT. Translation gives CASSLKGLVAFF.

The chain recombines TRBV2 with TRBJ2-1; unclear D gene. Germline lookup yields CDR1 SNHLY and CDR2 FYNNEI. Trimming removed 0 bases at V and 8 bases at J, with 11 bases between. The CDR3 extends over 14 amino acids. The CDR3 DNA sequence: TGTGCCAGCAGTGAAGCACGGGTTGTTGATGAGCAGTTCTTC. Its protein product is CASSEARVVDEQFF.

The rearrangement uses TRBV4-1 and TRBJ1-4; D gene unclear. The ends were cut back, 0 bases at V and 0 bases at J, with 11 bases in the middle. The CDR3 runs to 17 residues. CDR1 is MGHRA and CDR2 is YSYEKL in the germline V gene. CDR3 residues: CASSQEEVGSTNEKLFF. The DNA for the CDR3 is TGCGCCAGCAGCCAAGAGGAGGTCGGATCAACTAATGAAAAACTGTTTTTT.

This clonotype has a count of ten or more. This chain joins TRBV5-1 and TRBJ2-1; 9 nucleotides align to TRBD2. V shed 4 bases and J 7 bases; nucleotides not matched to a gene: 12. The CDR3 sequence is 16 residues long. CDR1 is SGHRS, CDR2 YFSETQ, per germline. The CDR3 reads CASSPPSGRLQNEQFF. DNA for the CDR3: TGCGCCAGCAGCCCCCCCAGCGGGAGGTTGCAGAATGAGCAGTTCTTC.

This clonotype came up a few times. The chain combines TRBV3-1 with TRBJ1-2, with TRBD1 matching over 8 bases. Germline V CDR1 and CDR2: LGHDT, YNNKEL (reference sequence). Losses at the gene ends were 6 bases for V and 1 base for J; bases not matched to a gene: 13. The CDR3 has 17 residues. CDR3 sequence (DNA): TGTGCCAGCAGTCAAAGTAAACAGGGGGGCCATAACTATGGCTACACCTTC. It encodes CASSQSKQGGHNYGYTF.

Ten or more counts support this clonotype. The gene calls are TRBV4-3 and TRBJ1-2; D may be TRBD1 (5 bases). The germline V gene has CDR1 LGHNA and CDR2 YSLEER. The CDR3 contains 15 residues. With 0 bases removed from V and 6 bases from J, the gap between germline ends came to 14 bases. The CDR3 loop is CASSQDRGDLDGYTF. The CDR3 nucleotides read TGCGCCAGCAGCCAAGATCGGGGGGATTTGGATGGCTACACCTTC.

This clonotype was found many times. The chain recombines TRBV14 with TRBJ1-1, with D possibly TRBD1 on 5 matching bases. The CDR3 length is 16 residues. Germline V lookup: CDR1 SGHDN, CDR2 FVKESK. Trimming removed 3 bases at V and 1 base at J, with 15 bases between. This CDR3 is CASSHRRIQGNTEAFF. CDR3 DNA sequence: TGTGCCAGCAGCCATCGACGCATTCAGGGGAACACTGAAGCTTTCTTT.